This is a list of T cell receptor beta chains from one sample in a study of monozygotic twins with inflammatory bowel disease. TCRdb reanalyzed the 5' RACE reads, giving one entry per CDR3 protein sequence and no DNA. The sample has 200,000 to 250,000 distinct CDR3 sequences; the top ten hold 7.7%. The sequenced sample consisted of blood. The receptors were sampled from a human donor with ulcerative colitis or Crohn's disease, or a healthy co-twin of an affected twin (not recorded which). Each CDR3 is given with its conserved first and last residue. Fields, in order: V gene, J gene, CDR3 protein.

>TRBV18|TRBJ1-1
CASSPSTPSGTGTLKAFF
>TRBV7-2|TRBJ1-1
CASSLNGPSMNTEAFF
>TRBV5-1|TRBJ2-3
CASSLYSDLTDTQYF
>TRBV11-2|TRBJ2-1
CASSDKLAGADNEQFF
>TRBV12-3/TRBV12-4|TRBJ2-3
CASSRHSGSGDTQYF
>TRBV5-5|TRBJ1-2
CASSLGGTGAYGYTF
>TRBV18|TRBJ2-1
CASSQPSGGLSNEQFF
>TRBV5-4|TRBJ2-2
CASSLAVTSGTGELFF
>TRBV4-1|TRBJ2-1
CASSQDRGRSSYNEQFF
>TRBV29-1|TRBJ1-4
CSVESGIDEKLFF
>TRBV6-5|TRBJ2-1
CASSYSGVSLTSSYNEQFF
>TRBV7-6|TRBJ1-5
CASSFQGGQPQHF
>TRBV28|TRBJ2-4
CASAWTGLAKNIQYF
>TRBV7-6|TRBJ2-1
CASSLEGGPSYNEQFF
>TRBV27|TRBJ2-1
CASRTSGGGNEQFF
>TRBV4-2|TRBJ1-5
CASSQDSMAGRPQHF
>TRBV10-3|TRBJ2-5
CAISEGGTTRETQYF
>TRBV6-2/TRBV6-3|TRBJ1-5
CASSPEVQPQHF
>TRBV3-1|TRBJ1-2
CASSQRGTEDGYTF
>TRBV24-1|TRBJ2-1
CATSDAGTGVSHEQFF
>TRBV25-1|TRBJ2-7
CASSDRSVPDEQYF
>TRBV4-1|TRBJ2-7
CASSRTGEWYEQYF
>TRBV5-1|TRBJ2-2
CASSLVPSGNTGELFF
>TRBV18|TRBJ1-2
CASSPGRGYTF
>TRBV5-1|TRBJ1-5
CASSLGGDRVQASNQPQHF
>TRBV7-9|TRBJ1-6
CVSSPGTGGSPLHF
>TRBV27|TRBJ1-4
CASRSGAFTNEKLFF
>TRBV29-1|TRBJ2-3
CSVPAGGFTDTQYF
>TRBV12-3/TRBV12-4|TRBJ1-2
CASSGQGSNYGYTF
>TRBV5-1|TRBJ2-3
CASKSGGGNIYTDTQYF
>TRBV28|TRBJ1-2
CASSLSMGDSPRYGYTF
>TRBV27|TRBJ1-5
CASSANRAYQPQHF
>TRBV4-1|TRBJ2-3
CASSPGLPTDTQYF
>TRBV11-2|TRBJ2-7
CASSLVAGGLYEQYF
>TRBV7-2|TRBJ1-4
CASSQQGATNEKLFF
>TRBV20-1|TRBJ1-2
CSAHTAGINYGYTF
>TRBV21-1|TRBJ2-6
CASYRGQNLSGANVLTF